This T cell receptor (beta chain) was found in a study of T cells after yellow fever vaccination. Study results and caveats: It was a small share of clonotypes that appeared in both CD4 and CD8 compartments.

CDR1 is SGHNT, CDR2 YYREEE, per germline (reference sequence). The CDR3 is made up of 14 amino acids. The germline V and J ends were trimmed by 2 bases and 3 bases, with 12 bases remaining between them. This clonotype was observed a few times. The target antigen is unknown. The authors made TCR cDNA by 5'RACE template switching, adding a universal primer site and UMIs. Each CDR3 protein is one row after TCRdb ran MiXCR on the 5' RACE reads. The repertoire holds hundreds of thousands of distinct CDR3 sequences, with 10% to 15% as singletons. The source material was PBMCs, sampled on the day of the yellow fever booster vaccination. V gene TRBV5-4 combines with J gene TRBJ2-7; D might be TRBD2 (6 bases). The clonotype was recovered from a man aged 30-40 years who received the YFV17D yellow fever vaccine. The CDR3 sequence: CASSLYGSLYEQYF. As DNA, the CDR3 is TGTGCCAGCAGCTTATACGGGAGTCTCTACGAGCAGTACTTC.